A single sample is the source of the 25 T cell receptor beta chains below, sequenced in a study of OX40 agonist ivuxolimab in advanced cancers. Clones were read by immunoSEQ multiplex PCR, and TCRdb kept only the in-frame ones, dropping some. The table includes under 25,000 clones, roughly 80% detected once. The source material was CD4+ or CD8+ T cells sorted from blood, sampled in a trial of the OX40 agonist ivuxolimab. The receptors stem from an adult with an advanced solid tumor such as melanoma, head and neck, liver or kidney cancer.

This clone was found once. The chain uses TRBV21-1 and TRBJ2-5; the D call in the table, TRBD1, was not verified against the DNA. TRBV21-1 has pseudogene status. CDR3 size: 15 residues. Here the CDR3 reads CASRDRGLLQETQYF. The DNA for the CDR3 is TGTGCCAGCAGGGACAGGGGGCTTCTCCAAGAGACCCAGTACTTC.

The chain uses TRBV4-2 and TRBJ2-3; D remains ambiguous. The ends were cut back, 0 bases at V and 0 bases at J, with 10 bases in the middle. Germline V gene data show CDR1 as LGHNA and CDR2 as YNFKEQ. The CDR3 has 16 residues. The CDR3 DNA reads TGTGCCAGCAGCCAAGATTCAAAGGGTAGCACAGATACGCAGTATTTT. Translating gives CASSQDSKGSTDTQYF.

This clone showed up just a few times. The chain employs TRBV5-5 and TRBJ1-2; 10 bases are shared with TRBD1. The CDR3 covers 15 residues. Trimming removed 3 bases from V and 7 bases from J; junction bases left unmatched: 9. In germline, CDR1 is SGHKS, CDR2 YYEKEE (reference sequence). In DNA form, the CDR3 reads TGTGCCAGCAGCTGGTGGGGACAGGGGATTTTTGGCTACACCTTC. This translates into CASSWWGQGIFGYTF.

This clone appeared a few times. V gene TRBV5-5 combines with J gene TRBJ1-2; D gene unclear. The CDR3 is 13 amino acids. V lost 4 bases and J 5 bases, leaving 12 bases between the germline ends. Germline assignment: CDR1 SGHKS and CDR2 YYEKEE (reference sequence). CDR3 sequence reads: CASSPEVGYGYTF. As DNA, the CDR3 is TGTGCCAGCAGCCCAGAGGTGGGTTATGGCTACACCTTC.

The chain carries TRBV5-4 and TRBJ2-7; 7 nucleotides match TRBD1. The V gene's germline CDR1 is SGHNT and CDR2 YYREEE (reference sequence). This CDR3 has 15 amino acids. With V trimmed by 0 bases and J by 3 bases, 6 bases remained unmatched. Written as DNA, the CDR3 is TGTGCCAGCAGCTTGGGAGGGGGCCGCGACTACGAGCAGTACTTC. Translating it yields CASSLGGGRDYEQYF.

The chain recombines TRBV4-2 with TRBJ2-3, with 7 positions matching TRBD2. Trimming took 3 bases from V and 6 from J; bases not matched to a gene: 0. CDR3 length: 12 residues. CDR1 is LGHNA and CDR2 is YNFKEQ in the germline V gene. The CDR3 bases are TGTGCCAGCAGCCACGGGGGGGATACGCAGTATTTT. This sequence encodes CASSHGGDTQYF.

The chain has TRBV4-2 and TRBJ2-3; TRBD1 or TRBD2 may be the D gene (5 bases each). The length of the CDR3 is 14 residues. V was shortened by 5 bases and J by 6 bases, with 15 bases between the two germline ends. Germline V gene data show CDR1 as LGHNA and CDR2 as YNFKEQ. The CDR3 nucleotides read TGTGCCAGCAGCTTGGGGTCGGGACCGGATACGCAGTATTTT. The encoded protein is CASSLGSGPDTQYF.

This sequence joins TRBV2 and TRBJ2-5; D call uncertain. Looked up from germline, CDR1 is SNHLY and CDR2 is FYNNEI. CDR3 length: 12 residues. Trimming took 6 bases from V and 4 from J, leaving 9 bases between them. CDR3 bases: TGTGCCAGCAGAGAATCCGTAGAGACCCAGTACTTC. It is translated as CASRESVETQYF.

The chain is built from TRBV4-1 and TRBJ2-7; the match to TRBD2 covers 11 bases. The CDR3 loop spans 16 amino acids. In germline, CDR1 is MGHRA, CDR2 YSYEKL. The V gene end was trimmed by 0 bases and the J gene end by 3 bases; junction bases not matched to a gene: 4. This CDR3 reads CASSQEGTSGGYEQYF. The CDR3 DNA follows: TGCGCCAGCAGCCAAGAAGGAACTAGCGGGGGCTACGAGCAGTACTTC.

The V and J genes are TRBV6-4 and TRBJ2-2; TRBD2 aligns across 12 bases. The CDR3 sequence is 15 residues long. Germline-derived CDR1 and CDR2 are MRHNA and SNTAGT. Germline trimming cut 3 bases from V and 5 bases from J; bases unmatched to any gene: 1. The CDR3 protein is CASSELAGGTGELFF. CDR3 DNA: TGTGCCAGCAGTGAACTAGCGGGAGGAACCGGGGAGCTGTTTTTT.

J is TRBJ2-1 and V is TRBV18, with 9 nucleotides matching TRBD2. Losses at the gene ends were 2 bases for V and 2 bases for J; bases not matched to a gene: 1. The germline V gene encodes CDR1 KGHSH and CDR2 LQKENI. This CDR3 contains 15 residues. The DNA for the CDR3 is TGTGCCAGCTCACCATCTAGCGGGACCTACAATGAGCAGTTCTTC. This gives the protein CASSPSSGTYNEQFF.

The chain couples TRBV28 to TRBJ2-1, with D uncertain. Germline values: CDR1 MDHEN, CDR2 SYDVKM. The CDR3 is made up of 13 amino acids. Trimming took 6 bases from V and 6 from J, leaving 12 bases between them. For the CDR3, the DNA is TGTGCCAGCAGCACGGGCTTTCCCAATGAGCAGTTCTTC. Translated, it gives CASSTGFPNEQFF. The variable domain in full, completed from reference TRBV28 and TRBJ2-1, reads DVKVTQSSRYLVKRTGEKVFLECVQDMDHENMFWYRQDPGLGLRLIYFSYDVKMKEKGDIPEGYSVSREKKERFSLILESASTNQTSMYLCASSTGFPNEQFFGPGTRLTVL.

V usage is TRBV9 and J usage is TRBJ2-6, with D perhaps TRBD2 (7 bases). V dropped 3 bases and J dropped 1 base, with 23 bases sitting between them. The CDR3 is 20 residues long. In germline, CDR1 is SGDLS, CDR2 YYNGEE. CDR3 sequence: CASSALWEGQRVSGANVLTF. CDR3 DNA: TGTGCCAGCAGCGCCCTATGGGAGGGACAAAGGGTTTCTGGGGCCAACGTCCTGACTTTC. Together with reference TRBV9 and TRBJ2-6, the CDR3 gives the full variable domain: DSGVTQTPKHLITATGQRVTLRCSPRSGDLSVYWYQQSLDQGLQFLIQYYNGEERAKGNILERFSAQQFPDLHSELNLSSLELGDSALYFCASSALWEGQRVSGANVLTFGAGSRLTVL.

The J gene is TRBJ2-3, the V gene TRBV12-5; D is perhaps TRBD2 (5 bases). This CDR3 is built from 12 residues. Germline assignment: CDR1 LGHNT and CDR2 FRNRAP. V was pared by 6 bases and J by 8 bases, with 12 bases between. DNA for the CDR3: TGTGCTAGTGGATCCGGGGAAGGTACGCAGTATTTT. This encodes CASGSGEGTQYF. Variable domain in full (rest from reference TRBV12-5 and TRBJ2-3): DARVTQTPRHKVTEMGQEVTMRCQPILGHNTVFWYRQTMMQGLELLAYFRNRAPLDDSGMPKDRFSAEMPDATLATLKIQPSEPRDSAVYFCASGSGEGTQYFGPGTRLTVL.

The V call is TRBV6-4, the J call TRBJ2-2; D may match TRBD1 or TRBD2 (5 bases each). Trimming removed 7 bases from V and 3 bases from J, with 9 bases in between. The germline V gene has CDR1 MRHNA and CDR2 SNTAGT. The CDR3 loop spans 13 amino acids. In DNA, the CDR3 is TGTGCCAGCAAGGGACCGGACACCGGGGAGCTGTTTTTT. It encodes CASKGPDTGELFF.

J is TRBJ2-7 and V is TRBV10-3; TRBD1 aligns across 12 bases. This CDR3 has 14 amino acids. Germline V CDR1 and CDR2: ENHRY, SYGVKD. V shed 4 bases and J 7 bases; nucleotides not matched to a gene: 5. This CDR3 reads CAISGGTGGAEQYF. DNA for the CDR3: TGTGCCATCAGTGGGGGGACAGGGGGCGCAGAGCAGTACTTC.

The chain recombines TRBV9 with TRBJ1-1, with D maybe TRBD1 (5 bases). Between the trimmed V and J ends, which lost 3 bases and 1 base, there was a span of 13 bases. Germline assignment: CDR1 SGDLS and CDR2 YYNGEE. The CDR3 is 15 residues long. CDR3 amino acids: CASSGLRGGNTEAFF. In nucleotides, the CDR3 is TGTGCCAGCAGCGGCCTGAGGGGCGGGAACACTGAAGCTTTCTTT.

The V and J genes are TRBV5-6 and TRBJ1-1; D is undetermined. The V gene lost 0 bases and the J gene lost 7 bases, with 10 bases spanning the gap. Germline V gene lookup returns CDR1 SGHDT and CDR2 YYEEEE. This CDR3 has 13 residues. The CDR3 nucleotides read TGTGCCAGCAGCTTGGGGCCAGGTGGTGAAGCTTTCTTT. Translating it yields CASSLGPGGEAFF.

This chain links TRBV28 with TRBJ2-7, with 7 bases aligning to TRBD1. The CDR3 contains 13 residues. Germline V gene lookup returns CDR1 MDHEN and CDR2 SYDVKM. The J segment lost 5 bases and the V segment lost 6 bases, leaving 7 bases of the junction unmatched. The CDR3, as DNA: TGTGCCAGCAGAATAGGGGGCCGGAACGAGCAGTACTTC. The encoded protein is CASRIGGRNEQYF. Full variable domain (outside the CDR3, taken from reference TRBV28 and TRBJ2-7): DVKVTQSSRYLVKRTGEKVFLECVQDMDHENMFWYRQDPGLGLRLIYFSYDVKMKEKGDIPEGYSVSREKKERFSLILESASTNQTSMYLCASRIGGRNEQYFGPGTRLTVT.

Relative to its sample, this clone is medium-sized. The gene calls are TRBV19 and TRBJ1-2, with D perhaps TRBD1 (5 bases). This CDR3 contains 14 residues. The V end lost 9 bases, the J end lost 6 bases, and 20 bases lay between the germline ends. Looked up from germline, CDR1 is LNHDA and CDR2 is SQIVND (reference sequence). This CDR3 is CASWFKGRKDGYTF. CDR3 sequence (DNA): TGTGCCAGCTGGTTTAAGGGGAGGAAGGATGGCTACACCTTC.

The chain links TRBV29-1 to TRBJ2-5; TRBD1 agrees at 8 bases. The trim removed 3 bases at V and 5 bases at J, leaving 14 bases unmatched. The CDR3 sequence is 16 residues long. Germline V gene lookup returns CDR1 SQVTM and CDR2 ANQGSEA. CDR3 in DNA: TGCAGCGTTGACGAAACCTCAGGGGGCCGGTGGGAGACCCAGTACTTC. Translation gives CSVDETSGGRWETQYF.

The chain's CDR3 is CASSSGSAGEKLFF. Here the CDR3 DNA reads TGTGCCAGCAGCTCCGGGTCGGCGGGAGAAAAACTGTTTTTT. The V and J genes are TRBV13 and TRBJ1-4; D remains ambiguous. The germline V gene encodes CDR1 PRHDT and CDR2 FYEKMQ (reference sequence). The CDR3 sequence is 14 residues long. Trimming shortened V by 4 bases and J by 8 bases, and 14 bases separated the two germline ends.

The rearrangement uses TRBV4-1 and TRBJ1-5, with a weak D call TRBD1 (6 bases). The V and J ends lost 0 bases and 7 bases respectively, with 16 bases between them. Germline CDR1 and CDR2: MGHRA and YSYEKL. The CDR3 loop spans 16 amino acids. CDR3 loop: CASSQEGGALEQPQHF. The DNA of the CDR3 is TGCGCCAGCAGCCAAGAGGGGGGGGCGTTGGAGCAGCCCCAGCATTTT.

J is TRBJ2-7 and V is TRBV28; 7 nucleotides align to TRBD2. Germline lookup yields CDR1 MDHEN and CDR2 SYDVKM. Unmatched junction bases numbered 9, after V lost 5 bases and J lost 5 bases. The CDR3 contains 14 residues. The CDR3 region has the DNA TGTGCCAGCAGTCCCGTGGGGGGGTACGACGAGCAGTACTTC. Translating it yields CASSPVGGYDEQYF.

The chain carries TRBV4-1 and TRBJ1-6; 8 nucleotides line up with TRBD1. CDR1 and CDR2 (germline): MGHRA, YSYEKL. The CDR3 contains 16 residues. V lost 3 bases, J lost 5 bases, and 6 bases stayed unmatched. CDR3 sequence: CASSQEGQGDNSPLHF. DNA for the CDR3: TGCGCCAGCAGCCAGGAAGGACAGGGCGATAATTCACCCCTCCACTTT.